What follows are 27 T cell receptor beta chains derived from one specimen sequenced in a study of T cell repertoires in cytomegalovirus infection. Via MiXCR, TCRdb re-called the reads, giving one row per CDR3 protein. The sample consists of some 350,000 distinct CDR3 sequences, approximately 18% of them appearing once. Sequencing was carried out using PBMCs. The receptor set was obtained from a human donor in good health (CMV status not recorded). Some clones in this sample may be carry-over from other donors' samples.

This clonotype was recorded a few times. This chain connects TRBV15 to TRBJ2-2; D ambiguous. This CDR3 has 13 residues. Germline V CDR1 and CDR2: LNHNV, YYDKDF (reference sequence). Trimming stripped 0 bases from V and 9 bases from J, with 8 bases between. DNA for the CDR3: TGTGCCACCAGCAGAGAAGGTTCGCGGGAGCTGTTTTTT. Amino acid sequence: CATSREGSRELFF.

V gene TRBV7-2 combines with J gene TRBJ2-1; 7 nucleotides agree with TRBD2. The CDR3 sequence is 20 residues long. CDR1 is SGHTA, CDR2 FQGNSA, per germline. After removal of 0 bases from V and 2 bases from J, the junction contained 16 bases not matched to a gene. The CDR3 DNA is TGTGCCAGCAGCTTAGCCTTTGATGTCGACGGACTAGTACCCTACAATGAGCAGTTCTTC. Translated: CASSLAFDVDGLVPYNEQFF.

The gene calls are TRBV5-1 and TRBJ1-1, with D maybe TRBD1 (6 bases). V was cut by 0 bases and J by 7 bases, with 16 bases left in between. The CDR3 contains 15 residues. From germline, CDR1 is SGHRS and CDR2 YFSETQ. The CDR3: CASSLDGQFGVEAFF. The CDR3 DNA is TGCGCCAGCAGCTTGGACGGACAGTTTGGGGTTGAAGCTTTCTTT.

The rearrangement uses TRBV15 and TRBJ1-2; 7 bases are shared with TRBD1. The CDR3 runs 14 residues. Germline V gives CDR1 LNHNV, CDR2 YYDKDF (reference sequence). The J segment lost 0 bases and the V segment lost 4 bases, leaving 2 bases of the junction unmatched. As DNA, the CDR3 is TGTGCCACCAGCATAGGGACAGCTAACTATGGCTACACCTTC. Its protein product is CATSIGTANYGYTF.

This clonotype was recorded a few times. The chain links TRBV6-1 to TRBJ2-1; TRBD2 matches 11 bases. The ends lost 5 bases at V and 6 bases at J; junction bases unmatched: 6. Per germline, CDR1 MNHNS and CDR2 SASEGT. CDR3 length: 15 residues. This CDR3 is CASSYGLAGSNEQFF. The CDR3 DNA reads TGTGCCAGCAGTTATGGACTAGCGGGTTCCAATGAGCAGTTCTTC.

This clonotype was detected many times. CDR3 sequence (DNA): TGTGCCAGCAGCCTACAGGGAAATGAGCAGTTCTTC. As protein: CASSLQGNEQFF. The chain carries TRBV12-3 or TRBV12-4 and TRBJ2-1, with a weak D call TRBD1 (6 bases). CDR3 length equals 12 residues. Trimming took 6 bases from V and 7 from J, leaving 10 bases between them.

This clonotype was seen at least ten times. V and J are TRBV10-3 and TRBJ1-5; possible D gene TRBD1, 5 bases. V was trimmed by 10 bases and J by 5 bases, leaving 15 bases between them. The length of the CDR3 is 13 residues. Germline lookup yields CDR1 ENHRY and CDR2 SYGVKD. CDR3 DNA: TGTGCCACCAATAGGGACGGCGATCAGCCCCAGCATTTT. Its translation: CATNRDGDQPQHF.

The chain uses TRBV29-1 and TRBJ2-3, with TRBD1 as a possible D gene (5 bases). Trimming took 3 bases from V and 5 from J, leaving 12 bases between them. Germline values: CDR1 SQVTM, CDR2 ANQGSEA. This CDR3 contains 13 residues. This CDR3 reads CSVDARAIDTQYF. The CDR3 region has the DNA TGCAGCGTTGATGCCAGGGCGATAGATACGCAGTATTTT.

The table lists this clonotype with a few counts. This chain links TRBV4-3 with TRBJ2-5, with a tentative D call TRBD2 (6 bases). Trimming stripped 0 bases from V and 7 bases from J, with 15 bases between. The CDR3 sequence is 15 residues long. Germline values: CDR1 LGHNA, CDR2 YSLEER. The CDR3 sequence: CASSQEWTGEATQYF. The CDR3 nucleotides read TGCGCCAGCAGCCAAGAATGGACGGGGGAGGCGACCCAGTACTTC.

This clonotype was seen a single time. The chain couples TRBV2 to TRBJ1-4; D call uncertain. Germline CDR1 and CDR2: SNHLY and FYNNEI. CDR3 size: 16 residues. V lost 4 bases and J lost 0, with 12 bases in between. The CDR3 reads CASSVGGYATNEKLFF. The CDR3 nucleotides read TGTGCCAGCAGTGTGGGCGGATATGCAACTAATGAAAAACTGTTTTTT.

The rearrangement links TRBV27 to TRBJ2-7; no clear D. The V gene's germline CDR1 is MNHEY and CDR2 SMNVEV (reference sequence). The CDR3 has 13 amino acids. Trimming pared 4 bases from V and 2 bases from J, leaving 9 bases between. The CDR3 DNA reads as TGTGCCAGCAGTTCCTACAGCGCCTACGAGCAGTACTTC. Protein product: CASSSYSAYEQYF.

This clonotype was counted a few times. The chain uses TRBV7-9 and TRBJ2-7, with unresolved D. Trimming left V 5 bases short and J 7 bases short, with 27 bases between. CDR1 is SEHNR and CDR2 is FQNEAQ in the germline V gene (reference sequence). CDR3 size: 17 residues. The chain's CDR3 is CASSDPRRTSPEWEQYF. The CDR3 nucleotides read TGTGCCAGCAGCGACCCACGACGGACCTCCCCAGAATGGGAGCAGTACTTC.

The table lists this clonotype with a few counts. V gene TRBV19 combines with J gene TRBJ2-1, with 7 bases that match TRBD2. With 6 bases clipped from V and 6 bases from J, the junction kept 8 bases outside the gene matches. Germline CDR1 is LNHDA and CDR2 is SQIVND (reference sequence). CDR3 length equals 14 residues. CDR3 nucleotide sequence: TGTGCCAGTAGACTGTTAGCGGGCGTCAATGAGCAGTTCTTC. Its protein product is CASRLLAGVNEQFF.

The chain links TRBV20-1 to TRBJ1-1; 7 bases map to TRBD1. Germline CDR1 DFQATT, CDR2 SNEGSKA (reference sequence). J lost 1 base, V lost 6 bases, and 5 bases had no gene match. The CDR3 length is 13 residues. The CDR3 region has the DNA TGCAGTGCCGCCGAGGGGGCGAACACTGAAGCTTTCTTT. Its translation is CSAAEGANTEAFF.

There are a few counts of this clonotype. The CDR3 reads CASTQSRDSYEQYF. DNA of the CDR3: TGTGCCAGCACCCAGTCCCGGGACAGTTACGAGCAGTACTTC. The rearrangement links TRBV2 to TRBJ2-7; 7 bases line up with TRBD1. There are 14 residues in the CDR3. Germline V CDR1 and CDR2: SNHLY, FYNNEI. After removal of 7 bases from V and 4 bases from J, the junction contained 10 bases not matched to a gene. Together with reference TRBV2 and TRBJ2-7, the CDR3 gives the full variable domain: EPEVTQTPSHQVTQMGQEVILRCVPISNHLYFYWYRQILGQKVEFLVSFYNNEISEKSEIFDDQFSVERPDGSNFTLKIRSTKLEDSAMYFCASTQSRDSYEQYFGPGTRLTVT.

The sample holds a few counts of this clonotype. The chain employs TRBV7-9 and TRBJ1-2; 7 bases align to TRBD1. Per the germline V gene, CDR1 is SEHNR and CDR2 is FQNEAQ (reference sequence). This CDR3 region has 16 residues. J lost 7 bases, V lost 2 bases, and 13 bases had no gene match. Here the CDR3 reads CASSLSNRDSLFGYTF. CDR3 sequence (DNA): TGTGCCAGCAGCTTATCGAACCGGGACAGCCTTTTTGGCTACACCTTC.

The CDR3 coding sequence is TGTGCCAGCAAGGGTTACGAGCAGTACTTC. It is translated as CASKGYEQYF. The rearrangement uses TRBV2 and TRBJ2-7; D is unclear. V gave up 7 bases and J gave up 4 bases, with 5 bases separating them. The CDR3 is 10 amino acids. Germline loops: CDR1 SNHLY, CDR2 FYNNEI.

This clonotype was picked up many times. The gene calls are TRBV2 and TRBJ1-6; TRBD1 is a possible D gene (5 bases). V gave up 6 bases and J gave up 14 bases, with 17 bases separating them. The germline V gene has CDR1 SNHLY and CDR2 FYNNEI. The CDR3 consists of 13 residues. The CDR3 DNA reads as TGTGCCAGCAGCGGCGACCGGGGGAGTACCCTCCACTTT. This encodes CASSGDRGSTLHF.

This clonotype has at least ten counts. The chain couples TRBV7-6 to TRBJ2-1; 11 bases match TRBD2. There are 14 residues in the CDR3. V gave up 5 bases and J gave up 8 bases; unmatched junction bases: 5. The V gene's germline CDR1 is SGHVS and CDR2 FNYEAQ. The CDR3 coding sequence is TGTGCCAGCAGCCATAGCGGGGGGGTGGATGAGCAGTTCTTC. The encoded protein is CASSHSGGVDEQFF.

The V and J genes are TRBV9 and TRBJ2-1; 9 positions match TRBD2. This CDR3 is 16 amino acids long. V lost 0 bases, J lost 6 bases, and 7 bases stayed unmatched. CDR1 is SGDLS and CDR2 is YYNGEE in the germline V gene. The CDR3 nucleotides read TGTGCCAGCAGCGTAGCTTTTAGCGGGAGCTTCAATGAGCAGTTCTTC. Encoded protein: CASSVAFSGSFNEQFF.

This clonotype has more than one count but fewer than ten. The chain links TRBV28 to TRBJ2-4; TRBD2 agrees at 8 bases. The CDR3 is made up of 15 amino acids. Germline assignment: CDR1 MDHEN and CDR2 SYDVKM. V dropped 6 bases and J dropped 8; count of bases not matched to a gene: 12. CDR3 DNA: TGTGCCAGCAGCCTTCCGGGACTAGGGAGGGACATTCAGTACTTC. This sequence encodes CASSLPGLGRDIQYF.

There are many counts of this clonotype. The V call is TRBV19, the J call TRBJ1-1, with 7 nucleotides matching TRBD1. From germline, CDR1 is LNHDA and CDR2 SQIVND (reference sequence). The V segment lost 3 bases and the J segment 14 bases; nucleotides outside the gene matches: 12. This CDR3 contains 13 residues. DNA for the CDR3: TGTGCCAGTAGTATCGGGACAGTGCCTTCCGTCTTCTTT. It codes for CASSIGTVPSVFF.

This clonotype was counted many times. V and J are TRBV7-9 and TRBJ2-5; 9 nucleotides line up with TRBD1. Germline assignment: CDR1 SEHNR and CDR2 FQNEAQ (reference sequence). The CDR3 spans 13 residues. V shed 5 bases and J 5 bases; nucleotides not matched to a gene: 3. Here the CDR3 DNA reads TGTGCCAGCAGCCAGGGACAGGGTGAGACCCAGTACTTC. Translated: CASSQGQGETQYF.

This clonotype turned up a few times. The chain links TRBV7-2 to TRBJ1-2; tentative D call: TRBD1 (6 bases). V was clipped by 5 bases and J by 2 bases, with 15 bases between them. Germline V gives CDR1 SGHTA, CDR2 FQGNSA. The CDR3 consists of 15 residues. The CDR3 DNA reads TGTGCCAGCAGCCCTCCTGGGGGGCTGAACTATGGCTACACCTTC. Residues: CASSPPGGLNYGYTF. Variable domain in full (rest from reference TRBV7-2 and TRBJ1-2): GAGVSQSPSNKVTEKGKDVELRCDPISGHTALYWYRQSLGQGLEFLIYFQGNSAPDKSGLPSDRFSAERTGGSVSTLTIQRTQQEDSAVYLCASSPPGGLNYGYTFGSGTRLTVV.

This clonotype was observed a few times. The chain couples TRBV5-6 to TRBJ2-7, with a tentative D call TRBD2 (6 bases). The ends were cut back, 4 bases at V and 7 bases at J, with 21 bases in the middle. Germline CDR1 reads SGHDT; CDR2 reads YYEEEE. There are 15 residues in the CDR3. CDR3 nucleotides: TGTGCCAGCAGCCCGGGCGGGGCCTATGGAAAGGAGCAGTACTTC. Translation gives CASSPGGAYGKEQYF.

The V gene is TRBV19, the J gene TRBJ1-5; D gene unclear. Trimming pared 6 bases from V and 3 bases from J, leaving 12 bases between. CDR3 length equals 14 residues. From germline, CDR1 is LNHDA and CDR2 SQIVND (reference sequence). CDR3 in amino acids: CASRTGDSNQPQHF. The CDR3 DNA reads as TGTGCCAGTAGGACCGGGGATTCCAATCAGCCCCAGCATTTT.

This clonotype was observed a handful of times. The gene calls are TRBV4-2 and TRBJ2-7; tentatively, D is TRBD1 (6 bases). Per the germline V gene, CDR1 is LGHNA and CDR2 is YNFKEQ. Between the trimmed V and J ends, which lost 1 base and 4 bases, there was a span of 17 bases. The CDR3 sequence is 16 residues long. The CDR3 DNA is TGTGCCAGCAGCCAAGGAGGGCAGGGGCCTTTGTACGAGCAGTACTTC. It codes for CASSQGGQGPLYEQYF.